These 24 T cell receptor beta chains originate from one sample sequenced in a study of blood T cell repertoires in COVID-19. Assay: immunoSEQ multiplex PCR; the TCRdb copy retains only in-frame clones and omits some. The sample shows 150,000 to 200,000 clones, about 92% of them seen only once. The sequenced material came from peripheral blood. All receptors derive from a man between 60 and 75 years old with active or convalescent COVID-19.

This sequence joins TRBV5-8 and TRBJ2-3, with 7 bases identical to TRBD1. The CDR3 covers 14 residues. With V trimmed by 4 bases and J by 2 bases, 4 bases remained unmatched. Germline CDR1 SGHTS, CDR2 YDEGEE. The CDR3 DNA sequence: TGTGCCAGCAGCGGGGGACAGCCCACAGATACGCAGTATTTT. This encodes CASSGGQPTDTQYF.

The rearrangement uses TRBV19 and TRBJ2-7; 9 bases align to TRBD1. The trim removed 3 bases at V and 0 bases at J, leaving 6 bases unmatched. CDR1 is LNHDA, CDR2 SQIVND, per germline (reference sequence). This CDR3 contains 16 residues. CDR3 DNA: TGTGCCAGTAGTATTAGGACAGGGGTCGGCTCCTACGAGCAGTACTTC. It yields the protein CASSIRTGVGSYEQYF.

The V gene is TRBV27, the J gene TRBJ1-1, with D maybe TRBD1 (6 bases). The CDR3 is 13 amino acids. Germline values: CDR1 MNHEY, CDR2 SMNVEV (reference sequence). V lost 4 bases, J lost 1 base, and 7 bases lay in between. CDR3 in amino acids: CASSWTENTEAFF. CDR3 DNA sequence: TGTGCCAGCAGTTGGACAGAGAACACTGAAGCTTTCTTT.

V usage is TRBV28 and J usage is TRBJ1-2; D gene unclear. The CDR3 length is 14 residues. From germline, CDR1 is MDHEN and CDR2 SYDVKM. Trimming cost V 4 bases and J 5 bases, with 14 bases left between them. CDR3 region: CASSSGGSLYGYTF. In nucleotides, the CDR3 is TGTGCCAGCAGTTCAGGAGGGAGTCTTTATGGCTACACCTTC.

CDR3: CASSPGLAGGSGEQYF. The CDR3 DNA reads TGTGCCAGCTCACCTGGACTAGCGGGAGGATCAGGCGAGCAGTACTTC. The J gene is TRBJ2-7, the V gene TRBV18, with 14 nucleotides matching TRBD2. Germline lookup yields CDR1 KGHSH and CDR2 LQKENI. Trimming took 3 bases from V and 6 from J; bases not matched to a gene: 7. This CDR3 spans 16 amino acids.

This clone turned up a few times. The V and J genes are TRBV5-1 and TRBJ2-2, with 9 positions matching TRBD2. Looked up from germline, CDR1 is SGHRS and CDR2 is YFSETQ. After removal of 3 bases from V and 5 bases from J, the junction contained 8 bases not matched to a gene. This CDR3 has 16 residues. CDR3: CASSWNSGSGTGELFF. CDR3 nucleotides: TGCGCCAGCAGCTGGAATAGCGGGAGTGGTACCGGGGAGCTGTTTTTT.

The V gene is TRBV6-5, the J gene TRBJ2-3; 10 bases fit TRBD2. The junction had 7 bases not matched to a gene; V was cut back by 8 bases and J by 5 bases. Germline-derived CDR1 and CDR2 are MNHEY and SVGAGI. CDR3 size: 14 residues. The CDR3 loop is CASRSGGAGDTQYF. For the CDR3, the DNA is TGTGCCAGCCGCAGCGGGGGGGCCGGAGATACGCAGTATTTT.

The chain combines TRBV19 with TRBJ2-7; no clear D. V lost 6 bases and J lost 0, with 12 bases in between. Germline V lookup: CDR1 LNHDA, CDR2 SQIVND (reference sequence). The CDR3 runs 14 residues. The DNA of the CDR3 is TGTGCCAGTAGGGCAGCTTACAGCTCCTACGAGCAGTACTTC. Protein sequence: CASRAAYSSYEQYF.

The rearrangement links TRBV18 to TRBJ1-2; 7 nucleotides match TRBD1. V lost 4 bases to trimming and J lost 7 bases; unmatched junction nucleotides: 9. This CDR3 has 14 residues. In germline, CDR1 is KGHSH, CDR2 LQKENI. CDR3 residues: CASSRQGPETGYTF. The CDR3 DNA reads as TGTGCCAGCTCACGACAGGGCCCTGAGACTGGCTACACCTTC. Using reference TRBV18 and TRBJ1-2 for the parts outside the CDR3, the full variable domain is NAGVMQNPRHLVRRRGQEARLRCSPMKGHSHVYWYRQLPEEGLKFMVYLQKENIIDESGMPKERFSAEFPKEGPSILRIQQVVRGDSAAYFCASSRQGPETGYTFGSGTRLTVV.

V usage is TRBV29-1 and J usage is TRBJ1-4; D gene unclear. Trimming left V 4 bases short and J 7 bases short, with 10 bases between. The CDR3 contains 12 residues. The germline V gene encodes CDR1 SQVTM and CDR2 ANQGSEA. The CDR3 is CSVGGLGEKLFF. CDR3 sequence (DNA): TGCAGCGTTGGAGGTCTTGGTGAAAAACTGTTTTTT.

Note on this clone: The sample holds other DNA sequences that translate to the same CDR3. The genes are TRBV10-1 and TRBJ1-1, with 8 nucleotides matching TRBD1. Germline CDR1 reads WNHNN; CDR2 reads SYGVQD (reference sequence). The CDR3 is made up of 15 amino acids. The junction had 2 bases not matched to a gene; V was cut back by 0 bases and J by 2 bases. This CDR3 reads CASSESGQGNTEAFF. The CDR3 region has the DNA TGCGCCAGCAGTGAGTCCGGACAGGGCAACACTGAAGCTTTCTTT.

V usage is TRBV4-1 and J usage is TRBJ2-3; possibly TRBD1 for D (5 bases). Germline V gives CDR1 MGHRA, CDR2 YSYEKL. V was clipped by 2 bases and J by 2 bases, with 29 bases between them. This CDR3 has 21 amino acids. Here the CDR3 DNA reads TGCGCCAGCAGCCAAAGAATCCCCCCCCTCTGGCGGAAGGGGTCCACAGATACGCAGTATTTT. Protein: CASSQRIPPLWRKGSTDTQYF.

The genes are TRBV10-1 and TRBJ2-7, with 11 bases that match TRBD1. Germline CDR1 WNHNN, CDR2 SYGVQD (reference sequence). The CDR3 is 15 residues long. V trimming: 4 bases; J trimming: 3 bases; junction bases outside the gene matches: 5. The CDR3 sequence is CASSGRTGGFYEQYF. The CDR3 nucleotides read TGCGCCAGCAGTGGTCGGACAGGGGGCTTCTACGAGCAGTACTTC.

The gene calls are TRBV7-8 and TRBJ1-6; TRBD1 is a possible D gene (6 bases). This CDR3 spans 15 amino acids. The V and J ends lost 5 bases and 9 bases respectively, with 17 bases between them. Germline V CDR1 and CDR2: SGHVS, FQNEAQ. CDR3 region: CASSTRTGYGSPLHF. Written as DNA, the CDR3 is TGTGCCAGCAGCACGCGTACAGGGTATGGTTCACCCCTCCACTTT.

This rearrangement joins TRBV30 to TRBJ2-3; TRBD2 aligns across 9 bases. Per germline, CDR1 GTSNPN and CDR2 SVGIG (reference sequence). The trim removed 3 bases at V and 4 bases at J, leaving 8 bases unmatched. The CDR3 length is 15 residues. The CDR3 is CAWSLGTSRADTQYF. CDR3 nucleotide sequence: TGTGCCTGGAGCCTCGGGACTAGCCGGGCAGATACGCAGTATTTT.

Details on this clone: This sample also contains other DNA sequences that code for the same CDR3. The chain carries TRBV5-8 and TRBJ1-5; D not certain. V lost 0 bases and J 0 bases, leaving 7 bases between the germline ends. Germline V gene data show CDR1 as SGHTS and CDR2 as YDEGEE. This CDR3 contains 15 residues. The CDR3 DNA is TGTGCCAGCAGCTTGGCCGGTTATAGCAATCAGCCCCAGCATTTT. Amino acid sequence: CASSLAGYSNQPQHF.

This chain links TRBV27 with TRBJ1-1, with D uncertain. Per the germline V gene, CDR1 is MNHEY and CDR2 is SMNVEV (reference sequence). V was cut by 6 bases and J by 1 base, with 18 bases left in between. The CDR3 spans 16 residues. The CDR3 DNA sequence: TGTGCCAGCAGCCGTGGCAGCGGGGTACAGAACACTGAAGCTTTCTTT. It translates to CASSRGSGVQNTEAFF.

This chain joins TRBV24-1 and TRBJ2-1; TRBD1 matches 11 bases. J lost 7 bases, V lost 4 bases, and 5 bases had no gene match. Per germline, CDR1 KGHDR and CDR2 SFDVKD. The CDR3 covers 15 residues. For the CDR3, the DNA is TGTGCCACCAGTGACAGGGACAGGGGGGGGAATGAGCAGTTCTTC. As protein: CATSDRDRGGNEQFF.

The J gene is TRBJ1-4, the V gene TRBV6-5; weak D call: TRBD1 (5 bases). The CDR3 is made up of 14 amino acids. The germline V and J ends were trimmed by 4 bases and 5 bases, with 11 bases remaining between them. Germline CDR1 and CDR2: MNHEY and SVGAGI. The CDR3 loop reads CASSSQGGNEKLFF. CDR3 bases: TGTGCCAGCAGTTCCCAGGGAGGGAATGAAAAACTGTTTTTT.

The CDR3 nucleotides are TGTGCCAGCAGCTACGTGCAGGGGCATGGCTACACCTTC. Amino acid sequence: CASSYVQGHGYTF. The chain couples TRBV27 to TRBJ1-2; TRBD1 is a possible D gene (6 bases). Germline-derived CDR1 and CDR2 are MNHEY and SMNVEV (reference sequence). The CDR3 length is 13 residues. Trimming cost V 6 bases and J 6 bases, with 14 bases left between them.

V is TRBV29-1 and J is TRBJ1-1; 7 bases are a match to TRBD1. Trimming removed 7 bases from V and 0 bases from J; junction bases left unmatched: 2. CDR1 SQVTM and CDR2 ANQGSEA come from the germline V gene. The CDR3 is 12 amino acids. DNA of the CDR3: TGCAGCGGGGGACAGATGAACACTGAAGCTTTCTTT. As protein: CSGGQMNTEAFF.

This clone has a single count. The chain has TRBV14 and TRBJ2-2; 7 bases map to TRBD2. V lost 0 bases and J lost 0; bases outside the gene matches: 10. Germline lookup yields CDR1 SGHDN and CDR2 FVKESK. This CDR3 region has 19 residues. The CDR3 DNA sequence: TGTGCCAGCAGCCAAGATATACTAGCGCCAAACCCGAACACCGGGGAGCTGTTTTTT. It codes for CASSQDILAPNPNTGELFF.

The chain links TRBV10-3 to TRBJ1-6; TRBD1 matches at 8 bases. Germline loops: CDR1 ENHRY, CDR2 SYGVKD. J lost 10 bases, V lost 1 base, and 6 bases had no gene match. This CDR3 has 15 residues. Here the CDR3 reads CAISEWTGSGSPLHF. The CDR3 nucleotides are TGTGCCATCAGTGAGTGGACAGGGAGTGGGTCACCCCTCCACTTT.

This clone came up once. In DNA form, the CDR3 reads TGTGCCAGCAGTTACTCGTTAACAGGGGGTCGCAATGAGCAGTTCTTC. Its translation is CASSYSLTGGRNEQFF. V and J are TRBV6-5 and TRBJ2-1, with 8 bases that match TRBD1. V lost 0 bases, J lost 6 bases, and 7 bases stayed unmatched. Germline assignment: CDR1 MNHEY and CDR2 SVGAGI. The length of the CDR3 is 16 residues.